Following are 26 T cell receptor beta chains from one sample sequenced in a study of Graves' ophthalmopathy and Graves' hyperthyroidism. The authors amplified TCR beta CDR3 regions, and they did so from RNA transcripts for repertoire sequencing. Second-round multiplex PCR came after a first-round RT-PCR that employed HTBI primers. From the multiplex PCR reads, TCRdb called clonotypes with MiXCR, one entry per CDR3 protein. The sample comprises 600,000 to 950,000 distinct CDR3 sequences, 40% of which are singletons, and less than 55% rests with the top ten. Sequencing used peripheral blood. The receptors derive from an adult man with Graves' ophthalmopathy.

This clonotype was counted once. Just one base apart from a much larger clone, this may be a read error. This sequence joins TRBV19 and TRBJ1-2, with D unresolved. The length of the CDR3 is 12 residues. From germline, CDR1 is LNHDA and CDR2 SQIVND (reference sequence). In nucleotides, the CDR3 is TGTGCCAGTAGTACTGAGGGAGGTGGCTACGCCTTC. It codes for CASSTEGGGYAF.

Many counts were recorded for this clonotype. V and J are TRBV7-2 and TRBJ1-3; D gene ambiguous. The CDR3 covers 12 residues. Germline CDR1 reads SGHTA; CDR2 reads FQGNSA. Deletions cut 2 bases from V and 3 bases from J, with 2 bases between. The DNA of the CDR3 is TGTGCCAGCAGCTTACTTGGAAACACCATATATTTT. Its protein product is CASSLLGNTIYF.

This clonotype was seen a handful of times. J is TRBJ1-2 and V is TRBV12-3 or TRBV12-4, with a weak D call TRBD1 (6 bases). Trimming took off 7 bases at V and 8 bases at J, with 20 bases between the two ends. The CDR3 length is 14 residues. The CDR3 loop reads CASTTPEAGEGYTF. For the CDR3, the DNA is TGTGCCAGCACGACCCCCGAGGCAGGGGAAGGCTACACCTTC.

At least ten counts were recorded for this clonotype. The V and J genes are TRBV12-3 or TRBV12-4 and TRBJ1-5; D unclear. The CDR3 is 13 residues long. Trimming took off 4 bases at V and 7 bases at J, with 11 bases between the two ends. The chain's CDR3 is CASSSHEGQPQHF. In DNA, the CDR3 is TGTGCCAGCAGTTCCCACGAAGGGCAGCCCCAGCATTTT.

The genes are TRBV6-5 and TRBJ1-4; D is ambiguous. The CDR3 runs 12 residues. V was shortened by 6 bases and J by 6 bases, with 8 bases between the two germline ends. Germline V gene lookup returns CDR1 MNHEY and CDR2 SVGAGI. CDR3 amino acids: CASRNRDEKLFF. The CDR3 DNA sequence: TGTGCCAGCAGGAATCGGGATGAAAAACTGTTTTTT.

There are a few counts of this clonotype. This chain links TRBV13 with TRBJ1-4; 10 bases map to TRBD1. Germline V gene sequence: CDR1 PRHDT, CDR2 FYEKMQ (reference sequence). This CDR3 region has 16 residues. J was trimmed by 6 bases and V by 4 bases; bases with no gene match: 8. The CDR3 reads CASSSPAGTGDEKLFF. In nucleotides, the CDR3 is TGTGCCAGCAGCTCACCAGCCGGGACAGGGGATGAAAAACTGTTTTTT.

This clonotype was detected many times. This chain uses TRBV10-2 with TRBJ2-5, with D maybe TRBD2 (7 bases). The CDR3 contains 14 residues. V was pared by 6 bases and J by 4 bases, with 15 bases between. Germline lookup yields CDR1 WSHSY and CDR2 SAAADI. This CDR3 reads CASSLRGGGETQYF. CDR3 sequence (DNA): TGCGCCAGCAGCCTTAGGGGAGGGGGAGAGACCCAGTACTTC.

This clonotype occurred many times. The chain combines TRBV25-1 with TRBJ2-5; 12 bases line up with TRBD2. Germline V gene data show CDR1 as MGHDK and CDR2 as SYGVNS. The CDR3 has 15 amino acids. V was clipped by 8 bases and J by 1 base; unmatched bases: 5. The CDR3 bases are TGTGCCAGCGCTGGGACTAGCGGGCCCCAAGAGACCCAGTACTTC. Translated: CASAGTSGPQETQYF. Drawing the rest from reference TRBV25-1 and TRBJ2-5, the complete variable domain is EADIYQTPRYLVIGTGKKITLECSQTMGHDKMYWYQQDPGMELHLIHYSYGVNSTEKGDLSSESTVSRIRTEHFPLTLESARPSHTSQYLCASAGTSGPQETQYFGPGTRLLVL.

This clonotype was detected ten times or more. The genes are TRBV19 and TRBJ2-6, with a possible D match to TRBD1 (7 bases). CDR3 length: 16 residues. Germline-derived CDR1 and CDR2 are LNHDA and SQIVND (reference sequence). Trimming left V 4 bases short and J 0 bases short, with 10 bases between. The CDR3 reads CASSTQGGSGANVLTF. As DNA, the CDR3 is TGTGCCAGTAGTACCCAGGGGGGCTCTGGGGCCAACGTCCTGACTTTC.

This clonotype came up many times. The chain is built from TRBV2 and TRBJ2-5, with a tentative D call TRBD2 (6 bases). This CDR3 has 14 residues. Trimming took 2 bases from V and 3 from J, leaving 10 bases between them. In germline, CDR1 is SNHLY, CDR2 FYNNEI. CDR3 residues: CASSEPRTKETQYF. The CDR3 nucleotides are TGTGCCAGCAGTGAACCTCGGACTAAAGAGACCCAGTACTTC.

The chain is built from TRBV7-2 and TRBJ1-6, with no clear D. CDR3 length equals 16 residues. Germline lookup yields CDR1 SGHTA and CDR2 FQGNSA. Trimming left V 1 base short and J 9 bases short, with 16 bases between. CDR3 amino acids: CASSLDSRRRVSPLHF. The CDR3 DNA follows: TGTGCCAGCAGCTTAGATAGTCGCCGGCGGGTTTCACCCCTCCACTTT. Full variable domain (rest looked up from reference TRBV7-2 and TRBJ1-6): GAGVSQSPSNKVTEKGKDVELRCDPISGHTALYWYRQSLGQGLEFLIYFQGNSAPDKSGLPSDRFSAERTGGSVSTLTIQRTQQEDSAVYLCASSLDSRRRVSPLHFGNGTRLTVT.

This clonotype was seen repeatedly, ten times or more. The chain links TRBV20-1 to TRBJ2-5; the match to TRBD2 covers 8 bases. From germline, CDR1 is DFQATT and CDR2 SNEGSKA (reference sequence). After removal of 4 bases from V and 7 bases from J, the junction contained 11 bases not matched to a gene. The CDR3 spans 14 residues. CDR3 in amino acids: CSAIKPAGGGTQYF. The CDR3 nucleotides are TGCAGTGCTATTAAGCCGGCGGGGGGCGGGACCCAGTACTTC.

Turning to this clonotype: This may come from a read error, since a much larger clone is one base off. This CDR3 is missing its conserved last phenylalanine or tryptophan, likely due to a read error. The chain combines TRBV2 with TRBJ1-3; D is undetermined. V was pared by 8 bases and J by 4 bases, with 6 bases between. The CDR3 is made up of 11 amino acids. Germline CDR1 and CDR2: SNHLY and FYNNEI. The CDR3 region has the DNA TGTGCCAGCGTCATCGGAAACACCATATATTTA. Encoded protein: CASVIGNTIYL.

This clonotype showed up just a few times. The CDR3 reads CASSPSWVSYEQYF. CDR3 in DNA: TGCGCCAGCAGCCCCTCATGGGTCTCCTACGAGCAGTACTTC. The chain employs TRBV5-1 and TRBJ2-7; no definite D call. V lost 4 bases and J lost 0, with 11 bases in between. The germline V gene has CDR1 SGHRS and CDR2 YFSETQ. This CDR3 is built from 14 residues.

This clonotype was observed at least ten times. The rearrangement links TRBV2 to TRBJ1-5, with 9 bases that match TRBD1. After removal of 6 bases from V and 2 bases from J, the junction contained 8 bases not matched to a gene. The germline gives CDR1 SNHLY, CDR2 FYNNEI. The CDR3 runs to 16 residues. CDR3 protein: CASSATGGRGNQPQHF. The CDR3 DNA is TGTGCCAGCAGCGCTACAGGGGGCAGGGGCAATCAGCCCCAGCATTTT.

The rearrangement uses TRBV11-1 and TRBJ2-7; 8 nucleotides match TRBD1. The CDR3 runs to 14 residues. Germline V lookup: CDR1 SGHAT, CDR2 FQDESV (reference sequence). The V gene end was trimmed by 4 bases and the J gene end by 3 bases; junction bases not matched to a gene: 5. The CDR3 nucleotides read TGTGCCAGCAGCTATGGACAGGGTAACTACGAGCAGTACTTC. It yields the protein CASSYGQGNYEQYF. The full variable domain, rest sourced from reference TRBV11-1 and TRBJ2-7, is EAEVAQSPRYKITEKSQAVAFWCDPISGHATLYWYRQILGQGPELLVQFQDESVVDDSQLPKDRFSAERLKGVDSTLKIQPAELGDSAMYLCASSYGQGNYEQYFGPGTRLTVT.

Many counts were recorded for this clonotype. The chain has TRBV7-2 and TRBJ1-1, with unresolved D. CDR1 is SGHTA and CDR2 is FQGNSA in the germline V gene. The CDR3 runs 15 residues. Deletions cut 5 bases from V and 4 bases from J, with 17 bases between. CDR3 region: CASSPPGGRSTEAFF. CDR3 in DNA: TGTGCCAGCAGCCCCCCCGGCGGGCGGAGCACTGAAGCTTTCTTT.

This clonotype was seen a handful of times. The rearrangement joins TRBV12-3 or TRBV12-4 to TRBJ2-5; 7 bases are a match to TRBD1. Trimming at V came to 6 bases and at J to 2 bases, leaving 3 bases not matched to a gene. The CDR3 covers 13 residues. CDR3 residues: CASRTGTQETQYF. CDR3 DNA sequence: TGTGCCAGCAGGACAGGGACGCAAGAGACCCAGTACTTC.

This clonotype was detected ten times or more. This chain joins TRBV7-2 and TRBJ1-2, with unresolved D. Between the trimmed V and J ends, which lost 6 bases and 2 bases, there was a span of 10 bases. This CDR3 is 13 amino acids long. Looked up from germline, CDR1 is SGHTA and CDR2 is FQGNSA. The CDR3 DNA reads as TGTGCCAGCAGACTCGACGGAAACTATGGCTACACCTTC. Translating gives CASRLDGNYGYTF.

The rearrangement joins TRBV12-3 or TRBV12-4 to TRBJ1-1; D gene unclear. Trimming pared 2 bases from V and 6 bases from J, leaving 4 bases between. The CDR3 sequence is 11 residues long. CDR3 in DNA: TGTGCCAGCAGTTTATGGGCTGAAGCTTTCTTT. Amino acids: CASSLWAEAFF.

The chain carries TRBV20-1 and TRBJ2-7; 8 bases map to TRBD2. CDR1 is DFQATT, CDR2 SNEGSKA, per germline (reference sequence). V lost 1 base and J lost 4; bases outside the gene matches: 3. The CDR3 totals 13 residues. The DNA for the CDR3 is TGCAGTGCTAGAGCGGGAGGGTTATACGAGCAGTACTTC. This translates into CSARAGGLYEQYF.

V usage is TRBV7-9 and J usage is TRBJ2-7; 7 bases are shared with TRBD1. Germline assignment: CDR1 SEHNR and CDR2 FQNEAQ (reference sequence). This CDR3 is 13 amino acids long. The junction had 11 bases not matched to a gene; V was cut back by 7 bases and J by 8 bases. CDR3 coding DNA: TGTGCCAGCACACAGGGGACCCAGCCCCAGCAGTACTTC. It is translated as CASTQGTQPQQYF.

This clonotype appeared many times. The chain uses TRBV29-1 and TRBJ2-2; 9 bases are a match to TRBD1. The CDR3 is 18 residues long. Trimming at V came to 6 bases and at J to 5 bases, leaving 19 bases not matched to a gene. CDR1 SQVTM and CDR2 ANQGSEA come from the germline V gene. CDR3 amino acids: CSVRRATGGARRTGELFF. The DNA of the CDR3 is TGCAGCGTCCGCCGGGCTACAGGGGGCGCAAGGAGGACCGGGGAGCTGTTTTTT.

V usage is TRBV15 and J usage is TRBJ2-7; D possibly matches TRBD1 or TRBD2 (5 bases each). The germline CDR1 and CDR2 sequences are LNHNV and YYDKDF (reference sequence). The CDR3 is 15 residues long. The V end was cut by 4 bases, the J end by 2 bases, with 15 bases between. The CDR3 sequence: CATSMPTGTTYEQYF. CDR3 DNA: TGTGCCACCAGCATGCCAACCGGGACGACCTACGAGCAGTACTTC.

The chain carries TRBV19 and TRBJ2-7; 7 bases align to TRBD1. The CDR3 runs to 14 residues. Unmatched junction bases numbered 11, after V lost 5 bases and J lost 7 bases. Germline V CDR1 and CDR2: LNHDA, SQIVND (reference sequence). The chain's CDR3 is CASSASTGEREQYF. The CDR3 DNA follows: TGTGCCAGTAGTGCGAGCACAGGGGAACGAGAGCAGTACTTC.

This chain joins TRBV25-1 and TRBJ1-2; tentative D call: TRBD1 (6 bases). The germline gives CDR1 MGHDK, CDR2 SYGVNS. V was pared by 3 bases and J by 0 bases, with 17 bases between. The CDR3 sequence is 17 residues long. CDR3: CASSDPRSQGTNYGYTF. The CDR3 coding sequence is TGTGCCAGCAGTGATCCCCGCTCCCAGGGGACTAACTATGGCTACACCTTC.